This T cell receptor (beta chain) was captured in a study of T cell responses to AZD1222 COVID-19 vaccine. Study at large: Second-dose groups at about 4 or about 12 weeks were pooled.

Germline V CDR1 and CDR2: MGHRA, YSYEKL. With 1 base removed from V and 2 bases from J, the gap between germline ends came to 15 bases. The CDR3 extends over 17 amino acids. Study observations and caveats: No day 14 peak samples; only post-peak repertoires were characterized.

TCRdb's table, derived via immunoSEQ multiplex PCR, lists solely in-frame clones and lacks some. This table holds 40,000 to 65,000 clones, about 88% found once. Turning to this clone: The antigen is unknown.

The TCR originated in an adult in good health. The specimen was peripheral blood, collected on day 0 of AZD1222 vaccination. The V and J genes are TRBV4-1 and TRBJ1-5; TRBD1 is a possible D gene (6 bases). The CDR3 loop is CASSQAQGRGGNQPQHF. As DNA, the CDR3 is TGCGCCAGCAGCCAAGCTCAGGGCAGGGGTGGCAATCAGCCCCAGCATTTT.